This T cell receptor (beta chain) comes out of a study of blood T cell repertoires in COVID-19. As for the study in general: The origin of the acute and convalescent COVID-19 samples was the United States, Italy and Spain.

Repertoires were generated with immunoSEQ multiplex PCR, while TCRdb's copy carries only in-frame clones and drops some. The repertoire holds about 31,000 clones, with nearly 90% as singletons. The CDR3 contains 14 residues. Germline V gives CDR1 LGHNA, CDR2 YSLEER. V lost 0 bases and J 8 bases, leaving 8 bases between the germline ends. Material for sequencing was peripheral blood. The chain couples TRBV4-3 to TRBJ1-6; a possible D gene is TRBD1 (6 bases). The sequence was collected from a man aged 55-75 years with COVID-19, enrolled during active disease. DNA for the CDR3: TGCGCCAGCAGCCAAGAAACAGGGTATTCACCCCTCCACTTT. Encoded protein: CASSQETGYSPLHF.